These 25 T cell receptor beta chains were all obtained from the same sample, sequenced in a study of shared clonotypes between healthy human individuals (dated by TCRdb to about 2020). The library was generated by the immunoSEQ multiplex PCR assay. The clones in this table, taken by TCRdb from immuneACCESS, are in-frame only. Not every clone is retained; where verified, under half of the shortfall comes from an unresolved V gene, and the cause of the rest is unknown. This sample lists millions of clones; roughly 96% were detected once. 0.1% to 0.15% of the sample goes to the ten largest clones. The sequencing input was naive CD4+ T cells sorted from blood. The meaning of the sample's cell subset or site label: CD45RA+ positively selected. Every receptor here comes from a young man in good health.

This chain links TRBV18 with TRBJ2-3; D is possibly TRBD1 or TRBD2 (5 bases each). CDR1 and CDR2 (germline): KGHSH, LQKENI. This CDR3 region has 16 residues. Trimming pared 8 bases from V and 6 bases from J, leaving 24 bases between. The CDR3 reads CASGRRRDGLMDTQYF. Here the CDR3 DNA reads TGTGCCAGCGGACGCCGCCGGGACGGCCTCATGGATACGCAGTATTTT. The variable domain in full, with the rest retrieved from reference TRBV18 and TRBJ2-3, is NAGVMQNPRHLVRRRGQEARLRCSPMKGHSHVYWYRQLPEEGLKFMVYLQKENIIDESGMPKERFSAEFPKEGPSILRIQQVVRGDSAAYFCASGRRRDGLMDTQYFGPGTRLTVL.

This clone has only one observation. The chain combines TRBV2 with TRBJ1-2; TRBD1 might be the D (5 bases). The CDR3 sequence is 12 residues long. Trimming removed 6 bases from V and 4 bases from J, with 9 bases in between. Per germline, CDR1 SNHLY and CDR2 FYNNEI. CDR3 loop: CASRRDLYGYTF. As DNA, the CDR3 is TGTGCCAGCAGAAGGGACCTCTATGGCTACACCTTC.

The V gene is TRBV18, the J gene TRBJ1-2, with no clear D. The germline gives CDR1 KGHSH, CDR2 LQKENI. This CDR3 spans 15 amino acids. Trimming removed 2 bases from V and 4 bases from J, with 14 bases in between. CDR3 nucleotide sequence: TGTGCCAGCTCACCAGAAGTTGCGTGGGGCTATGGCTACACCTTC. Amino acid sequence: CASSPEVAWGYGYTF.

J is TRBJ2-1 and V is TRBV7-6, with 11 bases aligning to TRBD2. This CDR3 region has 16 residues. CDR1 and CDR2 from the germline V gene are SGHVS and FNYEAQ. V lost 4 bases to trimming and J lost 4 bases; unmatched junction nucleotides: 6. CDR3: CASSSLAGGIYNEQFF. CDR3 DNA sequence: TGTGCCAGCAGCTCTCTAGCGGGGGGAATTTACAATGAGCAGTTCTTC.

The chain recombines TRBV10-3 with TRBJ2-5; TRBD1 might be the D (5 bases). The CDR3 is made up of 11 amino acids. Per germline, CDR1 ENHRY and CDR2 SYGVKD. V dropped 10 bases and J dropped 5 bases, with 11 bases sitting between them. As DNA, the CDR3 is TGTGCCACCCAGGGAATGGAGACCCAGTACTTC. Translation gives CATQGMETQYF.

The chain links TRBV2 to TRBJ2-5; D remains unclear. The CDR3 extends over 14 amino acids. V gave up 6 bases and J gave up 0 bases, with 11 bases separating them. CDR1 is SNHLY, CDR2 FYNNEI, per germline. CDR3 DNA: TGTGCCAGCAGGCCACCTAAGTACCAAGAGACCCAGTACTTC. This translates into CASRPPKYQETQYF.

With respect to this clone: Other DNA sequences in the sample encode the same CDR3. V and J are TRBV10-3 and TRBJ2-1, with 8 nucleotides matching TRBD1. V lost 3 bases, J lost 1 base, and 2 bases stayed unmatched. The V gene's germline CDR1 is ENHRY and CDR2 SYGVKD. The CDR3 has 15 residues. This CDR3 reads CAISDGQGSYNEQFF. Here the CDR3 DNA reads TGTGCCATCAGTGATGGACAGGGTTCCTACAATGAGCAGTTCTTC.

This clone showed up just once. V and J are TRBV13 and TRBJ1-6; TRBD1 agrees at 7 bases. Germline lookup yields CDR1 PRHDT and CDR2 FYEKMQ (reference sequence). V was pared by 3 bases and J by 9 bases, with 8 bases of the junction left unmatched. The CDR3 is 15 amino acids. CDR3: CASSFADREGSPLHF. As DNA, the CDR3 is TGTGCCAGCAGCTTCGCCGACAGGGAAGGTTCACCCCTCCACTTT.

In regard to this clone: This sample also contains other DNA sequences that code for the same CDR3. The genes are TRBV10-1 and TRBJ2-5, with a possible D match to TRBD2 (6 bases). Germline CDR1 and CDR2: WNHNN and SYGVQD (reference sequence). This CDR3 is built from 14 residues. The germline V and J ends were trimmed by 0 bases and 4 bases, with 9 bases remaining between them. The CDR3 region is CASSESSGRETQYF. The CDR3 DNA reads TGCGCCAGCAGTGAGTCTAGCGGCCGAGAGACCCAGTACTTC.

This clone has a single count. The chain links TRBV6-6 to TRBJ2-5; possible D gene TRBD1, 6 bases. This CDR3 contains 13 residues. Trimming left V 7 bases short and J 5 bases short, with 14 bases between. CDR1 is MNHNY and CDR2 is SVGAGI in the germline V gene (reference sequence). CDR3 loop: CASIRGQKETQYF. DNA of the CDR3: TGTGCCAGCATTCGAGGACAGAAGGAGACCCAGTACTTC.

The rearrangement uses TRBV6-1 and TRBJ2-7, with a tentative D call TRBD2 (6 bases). Germline V gene lookup returns CDR1 MNHNS and CDR2 SASEGT. Trimming took off 3 bases at V and 5 bases at J, with 17 bases between the two ends. The CDR3 runs to 15 residues. The CDR3 DNA sequence: TGTGCCAGCAGTGATCGGGCGGAGGGTAGCCACGAGCAGTACTTC. Translated: CASSDRAEGSHEQYF.

The chain joins TRBV10-1 to TRBJ1-1; 7 bases align to TRBD1. In germline, CDR1 is WNHNN, CDR2 SYGVQD (reference sequence). The CDR3 extends over 13 amino acids. V gave up 6 bases and J gave up 4 bases; unmatched junction bases: 5. In nucleotides, the CDR3 is TGCGCCAGCAGAAGACAGGGAGGCACTGAAGCTTTCTTT. Encoded protein: CASRRQGGTEAFF.

The chain uses TRBV7-9 and TRBJ1-3, with 8 bases identical to TRBD1. CDR1 and CDR2 from the germline V gene are SEHNR and FQNEAQ (reference sequence). The CDR3 covers 15 residues. With 0 bases clipped from V and 2 bases from J, the junction kept 0 bases outside the gene matches. The CDR3 sequence is CASSLADRAGNTIYF. In DNA, the CDR3 is TGTGCCAGCAGCTTAGCGGACAGGGCTGGAAACACCATATATTTT.

Remarks on this clone: This sample includes further DNA sequences coding for the same CDR3. J is TRBJ1-2 and V is TRBV18; 7 nucleotides agree with TRBD1. Trimming at V came to 6 bases and at J to 2 bases, leaving 3 bases not matched to a gene. CDR1 and CDR2 from the germline V gene are KGHSH and LQKENI. This CDR3 is built from 13 residues. CDR3 bases: TGTGCCAGCTCGTCACAGGGGAACTATGGCTACACCTTC. This gives the protein CASSSQGNYGYTF.

The rearrangement links TRBV19 to TRBJ2-7; TRBD2 matches at 8 bases. CDR3 length equals 15 residues. The junction had 12 bases not matched to a gene; V was cut back by 7 bases and J by 4 bases. Germline CDR1 and CDR2: LNHDA and SQIVND (reference sequence). Here the CDR3 reads CASTPSASGLYEQYF. In DNA, the CDR3 is TGTGCCAGTACCCCGTCGGCTAGCGGGCTGTACGAGCAGTACTTC.

The chain has TRBV11-2 and TRBJ2-5, with TRBD2 as a possible D gene (6 bases). The V and J ends lost 6 bases and 4 bases respectively, with 21 bases between them. CDR1 is SGHAT, CDR2 FQNNGV, per germline. The CDR3 contains 16 residues. CDR3 coding DNA: TGTGCCAGCAGACGTCCGGGGGAGGCTCAGGGAGAGACCCAGTACTTC. This encodes CASRRPGEAQGETQYF.

A remark on this clone: The same CDR3 is also encoded by other DNA sequences in this sample. V usage is TRBV19 and J usage is TRBJ1-5; the D is unclear. The V gene's germline CDR1 is LNHDA and CDR2 SQIVND (reference sequence). V gave up 3 bases and J gave up 5 bases, with 8 bases separating them. This CDR3 is built from 13 residues. Here the CDR3 reads CASSIAGDQPQHF. The CDR3 DNA is TGTGCCAGTAGTATCGCAGGCGATCAGCCCCAGCATTTT.

This rearrangement joins TRBV10-3 to TRBJ1-5; D is perhaps TRBD1 (5 bases). The V gene lost 8 bases and the J gene lost 7 bases, with 18 bases spanning the gap. Germline V gives CDR1 ENHRY, CDR2 SYGVKD. This CDR3 is 14 amino acids long. CDR3 sequence (DNA): TGTGCCATCGGCCTTGGGCAGGGAGGCCAGCCCCAGCATTTT. Translation gives CAIGLGQGGQPQHF.

The J gene is TRBJ2-3, the V gene TRBV11-3, with 8 nucleotides matching TRBD1. V dropped 11 bases and J dropped 4; count of bases not matched to a gene: 14. Germline CDR1 reads SGHNT; CDR2 reads YENEEA. The CDR3 extends over 15 amino acids. The CDR3 protein is CAGKWARGRSDTQYF. The CDR3 DNA reads TGTGCCGGAAAGTGGGCCAGGGGGCGTTCAGATACGCAGTATTTT.

The rearrangement uses TRBV5-1 and TRBJ2-7; 8 nucleotides match TRBD2. V was pared by 4 bases and J by 3 bases, with 9 bases of the junction left unmatched. Germline CDR1 reads SGHRS; CDR2 reads YFSETQ. The CDR3 extends over 15 amino acids. The CDR3 nucleotides are TGCGCCAGCAGCCCCCTGGGGGGACTAGGCTACGAGCAGTACTTC. Protein product: CASSPLGGLGYEQYF.

This chain links TRBV27 with TRBJ2-2; 7 bases fit TRBD1. The junction had 6 bases not matched to a gene; V was cut back by 6 bases and J by 2 bases. CDR1 and CDR2 from the germline V gene are MNHEY and SMNVEV (reference sequence). The CDR3 has 15 amino acids. CDR3 sequence (DNA): TGTGCCAGCAGAGTAGGGACAGCCAACACCGGGGAGCTGTTTTTT. Translated, it gives CASRVGTANTGELFF.

The V and J genes are TRBV4-3 and TRBJ1-6; D not certain. CDR1 is LGHNA, CDR2 YSLEER, per germline. CDR3 length: 13 amino acids. V lost 2 bases and J lost 13, with 12 bases in between. The CDR3 DNA sequence: TGCGCCAGCAGCCAAAATCGCCAGGTCCCCCTCCACTTT. It codes for CASSQNRQVPLHF.

This clone came up once. The chain couples TRBV10-2 to TRBJ1-2; D call uncertain. Between the trimmed V and J ends, which lost 7 bases and 4 bases, there was a span of 13 bases. Germline assignment: CDR1 WSHSY and CDR2 SAAADI. CDR3 length: 13 amino acids. The CDR3 here is CASIDNALYGYTF. Here the CDR3 DNA reads TGCGCCAGCATCGACAACGCTCTCTATGGCTACACCTTC.

CDR3: CASCRQPNYGYTF. Written as DNA, the CDR3 is TGTGCCAGCTGTCGGCAGCCTAACTATGGCTACACCTTC. The chain links TRBV6-5 to TRBJ1-2; unclear D gene. Germline V CDR1 and CDR2: MNHEY, SVGAGI. CDR3 size: 13 residues. V lost 8 bases and J lost 0, with 10 bases in between.

Note on this clone: Other DNA sequences in the sample encode the same CDR3. The chain employs TRBV19 and TRBJ2-1; D perhaps matches TRBD1 (6 bases). With 4 bases removed from V and 6 bases from J, the gap between germline ends came to 7 bases. The CDR3 has 12 amino acids. Germline loops: CDR1 LNHDA, CDR2 SQIVND (reference sequence). In DNA, the CDR3 is TGTGCCAGTAGTACACAGGGCAATGAGCAGTTCTTC. Residues: CASSTQGNEQFF. Drawing the rest from reference TRBV19 and TRBJ2-1, the complete variable domain is DGGITQSPKYLFRKEGQNVTLSCEQNLNHDAMYWYRQDPGQGLRLIYYSQIVNDFQKGDIAEGYSVSREKKESFPLTVTSAQKNPTAFYLCASSTQGNEQFFGPGTRLTVL.